This TCR beta chain came from a study of blood T cell repertoires in COVID-19. The CDR3 sequence is 14 residues long. Per the germline V gene, CDR1 is GTSNPN and CDR2 is SVGIG (reference sequence). The germline V and J ends were trimmed by 1 base and 6 bases, with 12 bases remaining between them. All enrollees were about 18 to 89 years old and from around 25 US areas. The method was immunoSEQ multiplex PCR; TCRdb's version includes in-frame clones alone and lacks a portion of them. This table holds approximately 220,000 clones, roughly 84% found once. The sample comprised PBMCs or T cells enriched from blood (not recorded which). This receptor was identified in a woman aged 40 to 55 who had recovered from COVID-19. The rearrangement links TRBV30 to TRBJ2-2; D remains unclear. The CDR3 loop reads CAWSASMIAGELFF. DNA of the CDR3: TGTGCCTGGAGTGCCTCAATGATAGCCGGGGAGCTGTTTTTT.